Reported below is one T cell receptor (delta chain). The antigen is unknown. With V trimmed by 0 bases and J by 0 bases, 16 bases remained unmatched. CDR3 length equals 20 residues. The germline gives CDR1 TSWWSYY, CDR2 QGS. This entry belongs to a study of Vδ1+ human thymocytes. Overall study results and limits: Despite high sort purity, roughly 20% of thymic T cell receptor delta sequences were Vdelta2. Thymic TRG and TRD repertoires appeared highly polyclonal, with Gaussian CDR3 length distributions.

Sequences come from RNA converted to cDNA by reverse transcription. Pooled V-gene forward primers with one constant-region reverse primer generated the CDR3 amplicons by multiplex PCR. TCRdb used CATT to re-call clones from the multiplex PCR reads. The table lists 80,000 or so delta-chain clones, about 30% of them singletons. After alphabeta T cell depletion, CD3+ Vdelta1+ Vdelta2- thymocytes were sorted. The material sequenced was Vdelta1+ gamma-delta thymocytes from the thymus. As for subset: FACS-sorted CD3+ TCRalphabeta- TCRVdelta1+ TCRVdelta2- thymocytes. The chain employs TRDV1 and TRDJ1; 7 nucleotides match TRDD3. The origin of this receptor is a boy less than two years old who had congenital heart surgery. The CDR3 is CALGELHPSYWGAYTDKLIF. The CDR3 region has the DNA TGTGCTCTTGGGGAACTTCACCCTTCGTACTGGGGAGCTTACACCGATAAACTCATCTTT.